These 14 T cell receptor beta chains originate from one sample sequenced in a study of T cell responses to AZD1222 COVID-19 vaccine. Repertoires were generated with immunoSEQ multiplex PCR, while TCRdb's copy carries only in-frame clones and drops some. The sample consists of about 97,000 clones, around nine tenths of them appearing once. The input for sequencing was peripheral blood, taken on day 0 of AZD1222 vaccination. The receptor set was obtained from an adult in good health.

The rearrangement joins TRBV25-1 to TRBJ2-2, with 7 nucleotides matching TRBD2. The CDR3 is 13 amino acids. With V trimmed by 2 bases and J by 6 bases, 0 bases remained unmatched. CDR1 is MGHDK, CDR2 SYGVNS, per germline. CDR3 sequence reads: CASSETSAGELFF. Written as DNA, the CDR3 is TGTGCCAGCAGTGAAACTAGCGCCGGGGAGCTGTTTTTT.

The V gene is TRBV12-5, the J gene TRBJ2-3; D gene ambiguous. V was clipped by 5 bases and J by 8 bases, with 11 bases between them. This CDR3 has 12 amino acids. The germline CDR1 and CDR2 sequences are LGHNT and FRNRAP. CDR3 protein: CASGPYRATQYF. In DNA form, the CDR3 reads TGTGCTAGTGGTCCTTATCGGGCTACGCAGTATTTT. Based on the CDR3 plus reference TRBV12-5 and TRBJ2-3, the full variable domain is DARVTQTPRHKVTEMGQEVTMRCQPILGHNTVFWYRQTMMQGLELLAYFRNRAPLDDSGMPKDRFSAEMPDATLATLKIQPSEPRDSAVYFCASGPYRATQYFGPGTRLTVL.

The V and J genes are TRBV25-1 and TRBJ2-2; D is uncertain. The CDR3 extends over 13 amino acids. Germline lookup yields CDR1 MGHDK and CDR2 SYGVNS. With 3 bases removed from V and 2 bases from J, the gap between germline ends came to 4 bases. CDR3 residues: CASSDGNTGELFF. CDR3 bases: TGTGCCAGCAGTGACGGTAACACCGGGGAGCTGTTTTTT.

The CDR3 sequence: CASSLKAGGEAFF. CDR3 nucleotides: TGTGCCAGCAGCTTAAAGGCAGGGGGCGAAGCTTTCTTT. The J gene is TRBJ1-1, the V gene TRBV7-3; 8 bases align to TRBD1. Trimming at V came to 1 base and at J to 8 bases, leaving 3 bases not matched to a gene. The CDR3 contains 13 residues. CDR1 is SGHTA and CDR2 is FQGTGA in the germline V gene.

V and J are TRBV6-6 and TRBJ2-7, with 10 nucleotides matching TRBD2. Per germline, CDR1 MNHNY and CDR2 SVGAGI (reference sequence). The CDR3 runs 16 residues. Losses at the gene ends were 2 bases for V and 3 bases for J; bases not matched to a gene: 7. The CDR3 here is CASSYPLAGGDYEQYF. The CDR3 DNA reads as TGTGCCAGCAGTTACCCGTTAGCGGGGGGCGACTACGAGCAGTACTTC.

This rearrangement joins TRBV3-1 (or the pseudogene TRBV3-2) to TRBJ1-2; possibly TRBD1 for D (5 bases). Trimming stripped 3 bases from V and 0 bases from J, with 11 bases between. This CDR3 region has 15 residues. From germline, CDR1 is LGHDT and CDR2 YNNKEL (reference sequence). The DNA of the CDR3 is TGTGCCAGCAGCCAGCAGGCGGGGGCTAACTATGGCTACACCTTC. Its translation is CASSQQAGANYGYTF.

The chain links TRBV5-1 to TRBJ1-1, with no clear D. CDR1 and CDR2 from the germline V gene are SGHRS and YFSETQ. V lost 5 bases and J 1 base, leaving 15 bases between the germline ends. The CDR3 spans 15 residues. The CDR3: CASRGLGRKNTEAFF. The CDR3 nucleotides read TGCGCCAGCAGGGGGTTAGGGAGGAAGAACACTGAAGCTTTCTTT.

The chain uses TRBV27 and TRBJ1-5, with 8 bases lining up with TRBD1. V trimming: 6 bases; J trimming: 5 bases; junction bases outside the gene matches: 15. Germline lookup yields CDR1 MNHEY and CDR2 SMNVEV (reference sequence). This CDR3 has 17 amino acids. CDR3 loop: CASSRGQGKGGHQPQHF. The CDR3 DNA follows: TGTGCCAGCAGCCGAGGACAGGGTAAGGGTGGGCATCAGCCCCAGCATTTT.

V is TRBV28 and J is TRBJ2-2; D may be TRBD1 (5 bases). Trimming cost V 7 bases and J 5 bases, with 14 bases left between them. The CDR3 is 14 residues long. Germline V gene data show CDR1 as MDHEN and CDR2 as SYDVKM. CDR3 amino acids: CASTYEGVTGELFF. CDR3 nucleotide sequence: TGTGCCAGCACATATGAAGGGGTTACCGGGGAGCTGTTTTTT.

V is TRBV19 and J is TRBJ2-5, with 10 bases aligning to TRBD2. Germline V CDR1 and CDR2: LNHDA, SQIVND (reference sequence). The CDR3 spans 15 residues. The junction had 9 bases not matched to a gene; V was cut back by 7 bases and J by 4 bases. The CDR3 here is CASTRGLANGETQYF. CDR3 sequence (DNA): TGTGCCAGTACTAGGGGACTAGCGAATGGAGAGACCCAGTACTTC. Complete variable domain (other parts from reference TRBV19 and TRBJ2-5): DGGITQSPKYLFRKEGQNVTLSCEQNLNHDAMYWYRQDPGQGLRLIYYSQIVNDFQKGDIAEGYSVSREKKESFPLTVTSAQKNPTAFYLCASTRGLANGETQYFGPGTRLLVL.

The gene calls are TRBV24-1 and TRBJ2-1; 7 bases match TRBD2. Germline trimming cut 6 bases from V and 5 bases from J; bases unmatched to any gene: 9. Germline lookup yields CDR1 KGHDR and CDR2 SFDVKD. The CDR3 totals 15 residues. The CDR3 nucleotides are TGTGCCACCAGTACTAGCGTCCAGGTCCACAATGAGCAGTTCTTC. Residues: CATSTSVQVHNEQFF.

This chain links TRBV30 with TRBJ1-2; 7 bases map to TRBD1. Per the germline V gene, CDR1 is GTSNPN and CDR2 is SVGIG (reference sequence). There are 13 residues in the CDR3. The V segment lost 3 bases and the J segment 2 bases; nucleotides outside the gene matches: 3. The CDR3 nucleotides are TGTGCCTGGAGAGCCAGGGGGAACTATGGCTACACCTTC. Protein product: CAWRARGNYGYTF.

The rearrangement uses TRBV30 and TRBJ2-3, with D possibly TRBD1 on 7 matching bases. Per the germline V gene, CDR1 is GTSNPN and CDR2 is SVGIG (reference sequence). This CDR3 spans 15 amino acids. V was cut by 8 bases and J by 3 bases, with 21 bases left in between. The CDR3 protein is CAGLQTGPLTDTQYF. In DNA, the CDR3 is TGTGCCGGACTACAGACAGGGCCCCTGACAGATACGCAGTATTTT.

The chain has TRBV6-5 and TRBJ1-6; the D gene is possibly TRBD1 (5 bases). V shed 8 bases and J shed 8 bases, with 10 bases lying between them. Germline-derived CDR1 and CDR2 are MNHEY and SVGAGI. This CDR3 is built from 12 residues. Written as DNA, the CDR3 is TGTGCCAGCCGGTTAGGGGATTCACCCCTCCACTTT. Amino acids: CASRLGDSPLHF.